This is a list of T cell receptor beta chains from one sample in a study of T cell changes during pregnancy in multiple sclerosis. The table came from immunoSEQ multiplex PCR; TCRdb's copy has only in-frame clones and leaves some out. The sample contains some 77,000 clones, approximately 91% of which appear only once. This material consisted of peripheral blood, taken before pregnancy. These TCRs come from a female donor with multiple sclerosis, enrolled in a pregnancy study. Both conserved end residues are part of each CDR3. The D gene is left open where the match is weak. Size is stated for part of the rows, as once, few or many counts, or as a class when the clone is expanded.

J: TRBJ1-2; V: TRBV6-5; D: -; size: -; DNA: TGTGCCAGCACCAAGGGGCCTGAGTATGGCTACACCTTC; CDR3: CASTKGPEYGYTF
J: TRBJ1-3; V: TRBV9; D: -; size: -; DNA: TGTGCCAGCAGCGTAGGTAGTTCCACCTCTGGAAACACCATATATTTT; CDR3: CASSVGSSTSGNTIYF
J: TRBJ2-3; V: TRBV19; D: TRBD2; size: once; DNA: TGTGCCAGTAGTATTTCGGCGGGACTAGCTGTGACAGATACGCAGTATTTT; CDR3: CASSISAGLAVTDTQYF
J: TRBJ1-4; V: TRBV30; D: TRBD1; size: -; DNA: TGTGCCTTACAGGGGGCGGAAAAACTGTTTTTT; CDR3: CALQGAEKLFF
J: TRBJ1-5; V: TRBV23-1; D: -; size: -; DNA: TGCGCCAGCAGTCAAATAGGCAATCCGGGGAGCAATCAGCCCCAGCATTTT; CDR3: CASSQIGNPGSNQPQHF
J: TRBJ2-1; V: TRBV5-5; D: -; size: -; DNA: TGTGCCAGCACCCGCTCGGGTACCTACAATGAGCAGTTCTTC; CDR3: CASTRSGTYNEQFF
J: TRBJ2-3; V: TRBV5-1; D: TRBD1; size: once; DNA: TGCGCCAGCAGCTTGGGATCGGCAGGGGGCGGTACGCAGTATTTT; CDR3: CASSLGSAGGGTQYF
J: TRBJ2-3; V: TRBV5-8; D: TRBD2; size: few; DNA: TGTGCCAGCAGCTCAAGACTAGCGGGGGGATTCACAGATACGCAGTATTTT; CDR3: CASSSRLAGGFTDTQYF
J: TRBJ2-2; V: TRBV2; D: -; size: -; DNA: TGTGCCAGCAGCGGGGGGAACACCGGGGAGCTGTTTTTT; CDR3: CASSGGNTGELFF
J: TRBJ1-2; V: TRBV7-2; D: -; size: -; DNA: TGTGCCAGCAGCTCAGGGGCCGCTGGCTACACCTTC; CDR3: CASSSGAAGYTF
J: TRBJ2-5; V: TRBV4-1; D: -; size: -; DNA: TGCGCCAGCAGCCAAGCCGGCGGGGAGACCCAGTACTTC; CDR3: CASSQAGGETQYF
J: TRBJ1-5; V: TRBV30; D: -; size: -; DNA: TGTGCCTGGAAGGGGGTCGGTAATCAGCCCCAGCATTTT; CDR3: CAWKGVGNQPQHF
J: TRBJ2-4; V: TRBV6-6; D: TRBD2; size: -; DNA: TGTGCCAGCATCATGACTAGCGGAAAAGCCAAAAACATTCAGTACTTC; CDR3: CASIMTSGKAKNIQYF
J: TRBJ1-6; V: TRBV27; D: TRBD1; size: -; DNA: TGTGCCAGCAGTCAAGACAGGGTATACTCCTCACCCCTCCACTTT; CDR3: CASSQDRVYSSPLHF
J: TRBJ2-1; V: TRBV6-5; D: TRBD1; size: -; DNA: TGTGCCAGCAGGGGACAGGGTCTGAATGAGCAGTTCTTC; CDR3: CASRGQGLNEQFF
J: TRBJ2-1; V: TRBV9; D: -; size: -; DNA: TGTGCCAGCAGCGTGCGACTAAAAAACAATGAGCAGTTCTTC; CDR3: CASSVRLKNNEQFF
J: TRBJ1-1; V: TRBV6-5; D: -; size: -; DNA: TGTGCCAGCCGCAGACAAGGAGAAGCTTTCTTT; CDR3: CASRRQGEAFF
J: TRBJ1-6; V: TRBV7-9; D: TRBD1; size: -; DNA: TGTGCCAGCAGCGCCCCAGGGGGCTCGTTAAATTCACCCCTCCACTTT; CDR3: CASSAPGGSLNSPLHF
J: TRBJ2-5; V: TRBV7-3; D: -; size: -; DNA: TGTGCCAGCAGCTTGAGGCCTGGCGAGACCCAGTACTTC; CDR3: CASSLRPGETQYF
J: TRBJ1-2; V: TRBV5-5; D: TRBD1; size: -; DNA: TGTGCCAGCAGCTTGGCGCGGCCCTGGACAGGCGGCTACACCTTC; CDR3: CASSLARPWTGGYTF
J: TRBJ1-1; V: TRBV5-1; D: -; size: -; DNA: TGCGCCAGCAGCTTTAACAGGGTTGGGGGCACTGAAGCTTTCTTT; CDR3: CASSFNRVGGTEAFF
J: TRBJ1-2; V: TRBV10-3; D: TRBD1; size: few; DNA: TGTGCCATCAGTAAACCACAGGGGGGTGGCTACACCTTC; CDR3: CAISKPQGGGYTF
J: TRBJ2-5; V: TRBV27; D: TRBD1; size: -; DNA: TGTGCCAGCAGTTCCCCTGGGGAGTGGCCGAACAGGGGGGAGACCCAGTACTTC; CDR3: CASSSPGEWPNRGETQYF
J: TRBJ2-3; V: TRBV14; D: TRBD1; size: -; DNA: TGTGCCAGCAGCCTTTACTCTTGGGACAGGGGAGCAGATACGCAGTATTTT; CDR3: CASSLYSWDRGADTQYF
J: TRBJ2-5; V: TRBV2; D: TRBD1; size: -; DNA: TGTGCCAGCGGGGGATTGGGACAGGGGGATTCGGAGACCCAGTACTTC; CDR3: CASGGLGQGDSETQYF
J: TRBJ1-6; V: TRBV2; D: -; size: -; DNA: TGTGCCAGCAGTGAAATTGGTTGGAGCTCCTATAATTCACCCCTCCACTTT; CDR3: CASSEIGWSSYNSPLHF
J: TRBJ2-2; V: TRBV5-1; D: -; size: -; DNA: TGCGCCAGCAGCTTGGCAGGAACGGCGAACACCGGGGAGCTGTTTTTT; CDR3: CASSLAGTANTGELFF
J: TRBJ1-6; V: TRBV6-1; D: TRBD1; size: few; DNA: TGTGCCAGCAGTGACTACAGGGGAAAACGTTCACCCCTCCACTTT; CDR3: CASSDYRGKRSPLHF
J: TRBJ1-2; V: TRBV9; D: TRBD1; size: -; DNA: TGTGCCAGCAGCCCAGGGAAAGGGGGCTTCAGACTCTATGGCTACACCTTC; CDR3: CASSPGKGGFRLYGYTF
J: TRBJ1-1; V: TRBV7-9; D: -; size: -; DNA: TGTGCCAGCAGCTTAGAGAGGCAGGGGACTGAAGCTTTCTTT; CDR3: CASSLERQGTEAFF
J: TRBJ1-3; V: TRBV20-1; D: -; size: -; DNA: TGCAGTGCACAATATGGAAACACCATATATTTT; CDR3: CSAQYGNTIYF
J: TRBJ1-1; V: TRBV6-6; D: -; size: -; DNA: TGTGCCAGCAGTTACGAAGGGGATCACGCTGAAGCTTTCTTT; CDR3: CASSYEGDHAEAFF
J: TRBJ1-1; V: TRBV18; D: -; size: few; DNA: TGTGCCAGCTCACCCTTACGGGGTGACACTGAAGCTTTCTTT; CDR3: CASSPLRGDTEAFF
J: TRBJ1-4; V: TRBV9; D: TRBD1; size: -; DNA: TGTGCCAGCAGCGACCACCCCACAGGGGCTGGAGAAAAACTGTTTTTT; CDR3: CASSDHPTGAGEKLFF
J: TRBJ1-2; V: TRBV30; D: -; size: -; DNA: TGTGCCTGGTCAACCCCTTATACGTATATGGTTTATCAGGGTACTAACTATGGCTACACCTTC; CDR3: CAWSTPYTYMVYQGTNYGYTF
J: TRBJ2-7; V: TRBV4-1; D: -; size: -; DNA: TGCGCCAGCAGCCTCCGGGACACTACCTACGAGCAGTACTTC; CDR3: CASSLRDTTYEQYF
J: TRBJ1-1; V: TRBV7-2; D: -; size: -; DNA: TGTGCCAGCAGCCCAAAGGGGTCAGTGCGGGCTTTCTTT; CDR3: CASSPKGSVRAFF
J: TRBJ1-5; V: TRBV2; D: -; size: -; DNA: TGTGCCAGCAGTGAAGTATTTAGCAATCAGCCCCAGCATTTT; CDR3: CASSEVFSNQPQHF
J: TRBJ2-2; V: TRBV5-5; D: -; size: -; DNA: TGTGCCAGCAGCTTGCCTGACACCGGGGAGCTGTTTTTT; CDR3: CASSLPDTGELFF
J: TRBJ1-5; V: TRBV7-2; D: -; size: -; DNA: TGTGCCAGCAGCCGGGGGGTGGGAGGTAATCAGCCCCAGCATTTT; CDR3: CASSRGVGGNQPQHF